The present T cell receptor (beta chain) was sequenced within a study of blood T cell repertoires in COVID-19. Turning to the study itself: Whether acute or convalescent, the COVID-19 samples came from the United States, Italy and Spain. The analysed material was cDNA or gDNA that came from T cells, B-cell-depleted T cells, or PBMCs.

The CDR3 is 19 residues long. The ends lost 0 bases at V and 0 bases at J; junction bases unmatched: 6. Germline-derived CDR1 and CDR2 are WNHNN and SYGVQD (reference sequence). The method was immunoSEQ multiplex PCR; TCRdb's version includes in-frame clones alone and lacks a portion of them. The sample shows about 130,000 clones, around 75% of them seen only once. The receptor comes from a woman aged 70 to 79 with COVID-19, enrolled during active disease. The material sequenced was peripheral blood. The chain combines TRBV10-1 with TRBJ1-6; 9 nucleotides match TRBD1. In DNA form, the CDR3 reads TGCGCCAGCAGTGAGTCGATCGGGACAGGGAGCTCCTATAATTCACCCCTCCACTTT. As protein: CASSESIGTGSSYNSPLHF.